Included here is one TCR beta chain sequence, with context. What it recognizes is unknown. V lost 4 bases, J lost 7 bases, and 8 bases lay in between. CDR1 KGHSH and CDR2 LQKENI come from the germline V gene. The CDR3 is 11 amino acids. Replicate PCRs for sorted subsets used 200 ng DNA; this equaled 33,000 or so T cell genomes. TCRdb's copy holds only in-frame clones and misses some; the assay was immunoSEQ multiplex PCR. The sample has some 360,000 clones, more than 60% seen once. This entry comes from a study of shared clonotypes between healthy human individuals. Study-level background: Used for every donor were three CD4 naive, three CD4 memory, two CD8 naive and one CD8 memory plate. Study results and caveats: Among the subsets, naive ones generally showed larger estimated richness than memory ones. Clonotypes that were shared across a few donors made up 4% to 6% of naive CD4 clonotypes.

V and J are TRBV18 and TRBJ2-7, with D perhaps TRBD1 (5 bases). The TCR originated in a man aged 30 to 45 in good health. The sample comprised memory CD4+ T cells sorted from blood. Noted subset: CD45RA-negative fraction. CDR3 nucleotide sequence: TGTGCCAGCTCACGAGCAGGGGAGCAGTACTTC. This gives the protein CASSRAGEQYF.